This T cell receptor beta chain was captured in a study of blood T cell repertoires in COVID-19. The CDR3 runs to 13 residues. From germline, CDR1 is KGHSH and CDR2 LQKENI. Note on this clone: The junction departs from germline at one end; a sequencing error may be responsible.

Measured with immunoSEQ multiplex PCR; TCRdb has only the in-frame clones, and not every one. The sample shows some 140,000 clones, about four fifths of them seen only once. The origin of this receptor is a man aged 25 to 45 who had recovered from COVID-19. The chain is built from TRBV18 and TRBJ2-5, with D possibly being TRBD2 (5 bases). Material: PBMCs or T cells enriched from blood (not recorded which). The CDR3 here is CASSPGIQGTQYF. CDR3 DNA sequence: TGTGCCAGCTCACCCGGGATCCAAGGGACCCAGTACTTC.